This T cell receptor beta chain was sequenced in a study of CD8+ T cells in alopecia areata. TCR sequencing used cDNA made by reverse transcription of extracted RNA. Some clones are missing from TCRdb's copy, which holds only in-frame ones; the method was immunoSEQ multiplex PCR. Here the sample spans 130,000 to 150,000 clones, 75% to 85% being singletons. Treatment noted: oral pan-JAK inhibitor, 5-10 mg twice daily. Germline V lookup: CDR1 MGHDK, CDR2 SYGVNS. Between the trimmed V and J ends, which lost 4 bases and 8 bases, there was a span of 26 bases. This CDR3 spans 17 amino acids. The chain couples TRBV25-1 to TRBJ1-1; no reliable D call. The source of this sequence is a human donor with alopecia areata. Source: CD8+ T cells sorted from blood, taken at week 4, from a patient treated with tofacitinib. The CDR3 spells CASSGPGRLSRRIEAFF. CDR3 DNA sequence: TGTGCCAGCAGTGGTCCGGGCAGACTCTCCCGCCGTATCGAAGCTTTCTTT.